Reported below is one T cell receptor (beta chain). Its target is unknown. This entry comes from a study of metastatic and nonmetastatic thyroid tumors. Study as a whole: Repertoires were compared across blood and tumor or nodule tissue from malignant and benign thyroid patients.

This CDR3 spans 13 amino acids. V dropped 3 bases and J dropped 6; count of bases not matched to a gene: 4. Treatment of any kind had been given to no patient before thyroid surgery. In the original processing: To classify distant metastasis in papillary thyroid cancer, a model was built from CDR3 differences across clinicopathological groups. TCRdb re-clonotyped the PCR reads via MiXCR. TCRdb's processing, not the authors', yielded these V and J calls. The top ten hold about a tenth of the sample, which has 35,000 to 50,000 clones, over 25% seen once. Notes on the study in general: Compared with benign nodules, malignant thyroid tumors were reported to have significantly higher TCR beta diversity in both blood and tumor.

This TCR derives from a male donor with papillary thyroid cancer or a benign thyroid nodule (not recorded which). Some clones in this sample may be carry-over from other donors' samples. The sample was blood. The gene calls are TRBV12-3 or TRBV12-4 and TRBJ1-2; TRBD1 aligns across 7 bases. The DNA of the CDR3 is TGTGCCAGCAGTTTCGGGCAGGGGGATGGCTACACCTTC. This sequence encodes CASSFGQGDGYTF.